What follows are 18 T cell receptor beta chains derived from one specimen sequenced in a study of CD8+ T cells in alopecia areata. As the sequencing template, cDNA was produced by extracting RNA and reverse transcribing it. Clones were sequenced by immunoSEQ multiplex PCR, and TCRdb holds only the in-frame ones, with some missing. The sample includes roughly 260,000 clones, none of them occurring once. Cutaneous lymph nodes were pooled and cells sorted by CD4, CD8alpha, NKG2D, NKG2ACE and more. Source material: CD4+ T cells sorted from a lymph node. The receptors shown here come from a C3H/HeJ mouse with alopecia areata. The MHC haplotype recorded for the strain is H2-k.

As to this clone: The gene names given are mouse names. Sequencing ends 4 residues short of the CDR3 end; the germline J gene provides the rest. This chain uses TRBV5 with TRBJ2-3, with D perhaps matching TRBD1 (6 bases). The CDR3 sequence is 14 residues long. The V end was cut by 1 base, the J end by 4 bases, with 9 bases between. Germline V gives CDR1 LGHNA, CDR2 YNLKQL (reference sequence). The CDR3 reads CASSQVQGSETLYF. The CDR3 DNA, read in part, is TGTGCCAGCAGCCAAGTCCAGGGGTCAGAA.

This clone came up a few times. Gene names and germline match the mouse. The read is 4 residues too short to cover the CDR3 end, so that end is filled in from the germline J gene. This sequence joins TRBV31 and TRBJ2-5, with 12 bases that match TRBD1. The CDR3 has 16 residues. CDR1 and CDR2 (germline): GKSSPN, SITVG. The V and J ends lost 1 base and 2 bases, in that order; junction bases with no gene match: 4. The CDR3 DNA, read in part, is TGTGCCTGGAGTCGGGGGACAGGGGGCGGCCAAGAC. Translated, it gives CAWSRGTGGGQD. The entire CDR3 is CAWSRGTGGGQDTQYF.

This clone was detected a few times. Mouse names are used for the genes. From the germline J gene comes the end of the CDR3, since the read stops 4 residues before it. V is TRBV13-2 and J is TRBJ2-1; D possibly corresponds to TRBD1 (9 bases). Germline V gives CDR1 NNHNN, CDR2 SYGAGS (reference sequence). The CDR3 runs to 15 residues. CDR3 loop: CASGDAGGTGAEQFF. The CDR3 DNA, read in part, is TGTGCCAGCGGTGATGCTGGGGGGACAGGGGCT.

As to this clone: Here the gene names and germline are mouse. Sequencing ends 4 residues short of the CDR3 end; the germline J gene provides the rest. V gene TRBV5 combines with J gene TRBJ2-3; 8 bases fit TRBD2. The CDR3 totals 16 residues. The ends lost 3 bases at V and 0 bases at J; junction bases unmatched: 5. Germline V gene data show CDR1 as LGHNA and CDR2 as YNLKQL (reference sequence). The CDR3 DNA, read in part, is TGTGCCAGCAGCCACTGGGGGGAGGGGAGTGCAGAA. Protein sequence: CASSHWGEGSAE. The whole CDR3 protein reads CASSHWGEGSAETLYF.

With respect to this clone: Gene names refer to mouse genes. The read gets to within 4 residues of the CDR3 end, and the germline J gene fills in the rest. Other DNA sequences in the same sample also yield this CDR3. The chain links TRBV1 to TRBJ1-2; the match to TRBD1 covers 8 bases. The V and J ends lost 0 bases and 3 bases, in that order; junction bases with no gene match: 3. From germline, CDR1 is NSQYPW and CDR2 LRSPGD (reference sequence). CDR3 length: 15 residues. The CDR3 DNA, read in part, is TGCACCTGCAGTGCAGACAGGGGGCGAGACTCC. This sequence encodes CTCSADRGRDS. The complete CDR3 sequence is CTCSADRGRDSDYTF.

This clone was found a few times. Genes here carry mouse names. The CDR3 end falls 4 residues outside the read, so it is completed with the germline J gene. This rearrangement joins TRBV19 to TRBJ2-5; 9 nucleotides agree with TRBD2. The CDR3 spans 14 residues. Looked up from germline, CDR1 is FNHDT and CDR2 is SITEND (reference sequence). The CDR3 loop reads CASSGGLGPDTQYF. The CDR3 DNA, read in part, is TGTGCCAGCAGTGGGGGACTGGGCCCGGAC.

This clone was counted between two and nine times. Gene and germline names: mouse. Partial CDR3 DNA: TGTGCCAGCGGTGACCCCGGGACAGGGAATGCT. This encodes CASGDPGTGNA. The entire CDR3 reads CASGDPGTGNAEQFF. The chain has TRBV13-2 and TRBJ2-1; 9 bases are shared with TRBD1. Sequencing ends 4 residues short of the CDR3 end; the germline J gene provides the rest. Germline V gene sequence: CDR1 NNHNN, CDR2 SYGAGS (reference sequence). J lost 5 bases, V lost 2 bases, and 5 bases had no gene match. This CDR3 is 15 amino acids long.

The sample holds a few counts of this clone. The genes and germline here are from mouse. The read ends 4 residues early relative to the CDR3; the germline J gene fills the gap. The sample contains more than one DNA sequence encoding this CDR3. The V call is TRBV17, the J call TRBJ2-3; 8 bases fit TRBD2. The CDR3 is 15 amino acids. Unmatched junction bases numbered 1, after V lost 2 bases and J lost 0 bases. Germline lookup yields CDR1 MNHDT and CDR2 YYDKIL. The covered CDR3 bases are TGTGCTAGCAGTAGACCTGGGGGGAGTGCAGAA. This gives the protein CASSRPGGSAE. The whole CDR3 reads CASSRPGGSAETLYF.

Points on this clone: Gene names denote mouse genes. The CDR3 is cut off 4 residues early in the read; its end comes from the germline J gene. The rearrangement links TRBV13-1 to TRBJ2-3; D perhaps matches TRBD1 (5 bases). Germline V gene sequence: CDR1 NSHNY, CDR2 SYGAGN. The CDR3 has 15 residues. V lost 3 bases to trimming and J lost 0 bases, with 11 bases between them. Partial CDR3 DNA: TGTGCCAGCAGTGCGCGACAGCTTAGTGCAGAA. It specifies CASSARQLSAE. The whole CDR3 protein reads CASSARQLSAETLYF.

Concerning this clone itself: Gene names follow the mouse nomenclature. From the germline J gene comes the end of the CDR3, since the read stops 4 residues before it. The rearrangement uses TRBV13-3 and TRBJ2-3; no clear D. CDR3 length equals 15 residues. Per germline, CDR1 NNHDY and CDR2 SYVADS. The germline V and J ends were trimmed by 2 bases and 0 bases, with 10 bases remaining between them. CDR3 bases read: TGTGCCAGCAGTGAAGGCTGGTCTAGTGCAGAA. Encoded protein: CASSEGWSSAE. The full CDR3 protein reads CASSEGWSSAETLYF.

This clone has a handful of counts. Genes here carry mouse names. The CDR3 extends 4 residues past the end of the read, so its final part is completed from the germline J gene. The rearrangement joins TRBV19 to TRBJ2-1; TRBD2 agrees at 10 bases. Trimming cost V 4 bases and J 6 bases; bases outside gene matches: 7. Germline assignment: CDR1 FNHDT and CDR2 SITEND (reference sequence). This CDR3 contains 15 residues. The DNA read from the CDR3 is TGTGCCAGCAGTTCCCGACTGGGGGGAGGTGCT. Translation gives CASSSRLGGGA. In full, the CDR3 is CASSSRLGGGAEQFF.

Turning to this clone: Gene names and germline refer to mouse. The CDR3 sequence: CASMRGSDTGQLYF. The covered CDR3 bases are TGTGCCAGCATGAGGGGATCGGACACCGGG. The V and J genes are TRBV13-1 and TRBJ2-2; possible D gene TRBD1, 5 bases. The read ends 4 residues shy of where the CDR3 ends; the end is completed using the germline J gene. The ends were cut back, 6 bases at V and 3 bases at J, with 12 bases in the middle. The length of the CDR3 is 14 residues. The germline CDR1 and CDR2 sequences are NSHNY and SYGAGN.

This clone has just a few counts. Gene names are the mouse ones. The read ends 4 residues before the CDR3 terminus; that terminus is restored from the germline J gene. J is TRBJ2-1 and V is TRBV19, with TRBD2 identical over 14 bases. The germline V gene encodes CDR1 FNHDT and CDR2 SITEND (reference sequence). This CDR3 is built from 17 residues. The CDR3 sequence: CASSIPGLGGRKAEQFF. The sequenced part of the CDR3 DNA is TGTGCCAGCAGTATACCGGGACTGGGGGGGCGCAAGGCT.

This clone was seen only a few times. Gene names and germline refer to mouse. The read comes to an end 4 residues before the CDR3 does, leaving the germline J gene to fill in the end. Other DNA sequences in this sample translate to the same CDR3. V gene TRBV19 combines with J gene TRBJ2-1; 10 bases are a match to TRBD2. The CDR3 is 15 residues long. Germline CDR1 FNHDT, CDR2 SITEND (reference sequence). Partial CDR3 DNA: TGTGCCAGCAGTATAGCTGGGGGGGCGCGCGCT. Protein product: CASSIAGGARA. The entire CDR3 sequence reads CASSIAGGARAEQFF.

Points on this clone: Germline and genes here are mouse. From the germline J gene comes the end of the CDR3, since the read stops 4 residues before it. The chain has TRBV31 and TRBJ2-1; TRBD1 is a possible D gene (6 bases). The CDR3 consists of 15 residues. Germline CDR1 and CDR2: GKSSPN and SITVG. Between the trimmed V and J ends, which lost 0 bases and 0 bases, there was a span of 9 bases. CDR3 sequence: CAWSLGTSNYAEQFF. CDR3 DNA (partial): TGTGCCTGGAGTCTAGGGACATCTAACTATGCT.

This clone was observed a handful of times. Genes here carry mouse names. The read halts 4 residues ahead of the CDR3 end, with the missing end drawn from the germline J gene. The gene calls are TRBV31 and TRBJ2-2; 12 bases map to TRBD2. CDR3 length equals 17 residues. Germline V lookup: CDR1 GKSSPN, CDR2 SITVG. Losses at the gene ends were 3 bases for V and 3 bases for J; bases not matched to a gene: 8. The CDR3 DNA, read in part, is TGTGCCTGGAGCCCCGACTGGGGGGGCGCGTACACCGGG. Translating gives CAWSPDWGGAYTG. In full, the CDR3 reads CAWSPDWGGAYTGQLYF.

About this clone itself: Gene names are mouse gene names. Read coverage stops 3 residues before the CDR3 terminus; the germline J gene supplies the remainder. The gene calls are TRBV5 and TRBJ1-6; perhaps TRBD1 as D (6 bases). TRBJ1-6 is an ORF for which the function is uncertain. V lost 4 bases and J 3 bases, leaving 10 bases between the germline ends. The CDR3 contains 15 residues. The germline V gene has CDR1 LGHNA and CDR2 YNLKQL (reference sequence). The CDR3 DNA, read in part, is TGTGCCAGCAGCCTGGGACAATTCTATAATTCGCCC. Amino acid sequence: CASSLGQFYNSP. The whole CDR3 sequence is CASSLGQFYNSPLYF.

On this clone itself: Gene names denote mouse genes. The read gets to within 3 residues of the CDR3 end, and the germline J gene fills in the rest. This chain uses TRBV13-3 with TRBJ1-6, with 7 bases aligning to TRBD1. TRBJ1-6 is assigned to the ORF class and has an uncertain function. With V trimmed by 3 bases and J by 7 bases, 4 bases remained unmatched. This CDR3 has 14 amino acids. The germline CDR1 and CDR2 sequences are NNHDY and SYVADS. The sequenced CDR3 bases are TGTGCCAGCAGTGGTGGGACAGAAAATTCGCCC. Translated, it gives CASSGGTENSP. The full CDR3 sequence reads CASSGGTENSPLYF.